One and the same sample provided the 2 T cell receptor beta chains below, sequenced in a study of identical twins. Via MiXCR, TCRdb re-called the 5' RACE reads, giving one row per CDR3 protein. The sample holds roughly 350,000 distinct CDR3 sequences, around 9.7% seen once. The sequenced sample was naive T cells sorted from blood. These receptor sequences come from a woman in her forties or fifties in good health.

V usage is TRBV5-1 and J usage is TRBJ2-1, with 12 positions matching TRBD2. The CDR3 is made up of 17 amino acids. V trimming: 6 bases; J trimming: 6 bases; junction bases outside the gene matches: 13. Per germline, CDR1 SGHRS and CDR2 YFSETQ. The CDR3 DNA sequence: TGCGCCAGCACCCCTAGCGGACTAGCGGGAACAGTCAATGAGCAGTTCTTC. Its protein is CASTPSGLAGTVNEQFF.

This chain uses TRBV20-1 with TRBJ2-3, with D possibly TRBD2 on 5 matching bases. Germline V gene lookup returns CDR1 DFQATT and CDR2 SNEGSKA (reference sequence). The CDR3 runs to 12 residues. V dropped 3 bases and J dropped 7 bases, with 11 bases sitting between them. The CDR3 reads CSASEGVYTQYF. DNA of the CDR3: TGCAGTGCTAGCGAGGGCGTGTATACGCAGTATTTT.